This T cell receptor beta chain was obtained from a study of Ad26.COV2.S vaccination and SARS-CoV-2 variants. Regarding the study as a whole: Non-spike TCR breadth was similar in vaccine and placebo recipients.

Treatment meaning: some 20 received Ad26.COV2.S at low or high dose, single or two shots; about 5 received placebo; per-sample allocation not given. Sampling took place 63 days after the first vaccine or placebo injection. With respect to this clone: What it binds is unknown.

The data were produced by immunoSEQ multiplex PCR, yet TCRdb's version contains in-frame clones alone and is incomplete. The sample has some 290,000 clones; 85% are singletons. V shed 5 bases, J shed 0 bases, and the junction held 3 bases outside the gene matches. The CDR3 runs to 14 residues. CDR1 is MDHEN, CDR2 SYDVKM, per germline. The chain couples TRBV28 to TRBJ1-2; the match to TRBD1 covers 7 bases. The sequence derives from a person aged 18-65 years who received the Ad26.COV2.S COVID-19 vaccine or a placebo. This specimen was peripheral blood, taken in a trial of Ad26.COV2.S vaccine versus placebo. DNA of the CDR3: TGTGCCAGCAGTGGACAGGATACTAACTATGGCTACACCTTC. Residues: CASSGQDTNYGYTF.